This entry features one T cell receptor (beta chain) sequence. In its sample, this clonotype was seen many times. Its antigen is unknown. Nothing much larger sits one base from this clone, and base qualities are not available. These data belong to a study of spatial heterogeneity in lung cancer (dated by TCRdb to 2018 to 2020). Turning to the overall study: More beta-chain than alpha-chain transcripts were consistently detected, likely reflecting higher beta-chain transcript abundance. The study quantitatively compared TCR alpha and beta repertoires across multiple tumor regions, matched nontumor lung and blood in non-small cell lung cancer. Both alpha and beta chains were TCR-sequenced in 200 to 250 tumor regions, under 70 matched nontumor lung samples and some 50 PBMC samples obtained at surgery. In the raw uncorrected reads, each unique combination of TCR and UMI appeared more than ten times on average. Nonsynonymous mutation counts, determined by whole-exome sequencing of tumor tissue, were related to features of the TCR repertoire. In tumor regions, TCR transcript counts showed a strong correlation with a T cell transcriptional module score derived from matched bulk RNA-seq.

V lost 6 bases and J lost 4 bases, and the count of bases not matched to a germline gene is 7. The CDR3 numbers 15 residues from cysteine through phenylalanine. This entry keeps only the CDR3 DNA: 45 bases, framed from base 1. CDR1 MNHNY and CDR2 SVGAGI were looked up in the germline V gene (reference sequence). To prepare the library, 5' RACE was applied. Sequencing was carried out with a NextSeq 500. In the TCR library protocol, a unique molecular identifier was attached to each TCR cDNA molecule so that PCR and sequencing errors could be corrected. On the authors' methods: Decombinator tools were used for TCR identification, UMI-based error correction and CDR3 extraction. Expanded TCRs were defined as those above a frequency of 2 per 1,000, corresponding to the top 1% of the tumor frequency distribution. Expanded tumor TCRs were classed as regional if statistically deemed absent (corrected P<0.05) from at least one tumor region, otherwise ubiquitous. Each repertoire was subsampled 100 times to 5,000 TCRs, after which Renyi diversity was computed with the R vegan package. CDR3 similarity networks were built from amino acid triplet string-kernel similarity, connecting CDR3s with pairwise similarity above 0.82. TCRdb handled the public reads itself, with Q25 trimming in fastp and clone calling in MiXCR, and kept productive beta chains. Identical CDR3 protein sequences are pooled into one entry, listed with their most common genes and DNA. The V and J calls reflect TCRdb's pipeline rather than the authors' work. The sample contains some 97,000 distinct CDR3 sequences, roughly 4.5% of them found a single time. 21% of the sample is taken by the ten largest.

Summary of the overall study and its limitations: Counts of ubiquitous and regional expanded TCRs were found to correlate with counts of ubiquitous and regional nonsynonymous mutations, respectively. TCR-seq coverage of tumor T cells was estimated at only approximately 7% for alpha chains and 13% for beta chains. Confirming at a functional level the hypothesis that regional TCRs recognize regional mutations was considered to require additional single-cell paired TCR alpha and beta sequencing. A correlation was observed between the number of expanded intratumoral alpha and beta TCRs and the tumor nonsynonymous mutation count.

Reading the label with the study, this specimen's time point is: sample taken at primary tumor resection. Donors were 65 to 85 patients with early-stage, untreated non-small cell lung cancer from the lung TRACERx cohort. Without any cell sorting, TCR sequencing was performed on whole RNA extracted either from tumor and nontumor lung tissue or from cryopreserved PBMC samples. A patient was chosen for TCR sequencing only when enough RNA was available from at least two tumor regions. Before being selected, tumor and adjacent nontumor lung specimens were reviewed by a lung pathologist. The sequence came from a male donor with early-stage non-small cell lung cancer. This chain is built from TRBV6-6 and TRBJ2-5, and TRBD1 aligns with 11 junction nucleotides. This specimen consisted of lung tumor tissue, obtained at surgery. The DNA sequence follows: TGTGCCAGCAGAAACAGCGGACAGGGGGCAGAGACCCAGTACTTC. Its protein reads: CASRNSGQGAETQYF.